The TCR beta chain described here comes from a study of human T cells and chemical hapten exposure. At the level of the study: Upper back patch tests used 0.01% DPC, scored after 6 days. Per-sample TCR yields varied mainly from small pooled library volume differences.

As for time point: pre-sensitization, week 0. Treatment indicated: therapeutic diphenylcyclopropenone sensitization with weekly scalp DPC. TCRdb analysed the RACE reads with MiXCR anew, one entry per CDR3 protein. The table shows some 400,000 distinct CDR3 sequences, with more than 4.5% occurring only once. Trimming took off 1 base at V and 7 bases at J, with 8 bases between the two ends. The CDR3 totals 13 residues. Looked up from germline, CDR1 is LGHNT and CDR2 is FRNRAP. Material: whole blood, obtained in connection with sensitization to the hapten diphenylcyclopropenone (DPC). This sequence joins TRBV12-5 and TRBJ2-1; TRBD2 might be the D (5 bases). The TCR sequence derives from a woman between 45 and 60 years old with alopecia areata. Some clones in this sample may be carry-over from other donors' samples. CDR3 DNA: TGTGCTAGTGGTTTGGGAGGGTTTAATGAGCAGTTCTTC. It yields the protein CASGLGGFNEQFF.